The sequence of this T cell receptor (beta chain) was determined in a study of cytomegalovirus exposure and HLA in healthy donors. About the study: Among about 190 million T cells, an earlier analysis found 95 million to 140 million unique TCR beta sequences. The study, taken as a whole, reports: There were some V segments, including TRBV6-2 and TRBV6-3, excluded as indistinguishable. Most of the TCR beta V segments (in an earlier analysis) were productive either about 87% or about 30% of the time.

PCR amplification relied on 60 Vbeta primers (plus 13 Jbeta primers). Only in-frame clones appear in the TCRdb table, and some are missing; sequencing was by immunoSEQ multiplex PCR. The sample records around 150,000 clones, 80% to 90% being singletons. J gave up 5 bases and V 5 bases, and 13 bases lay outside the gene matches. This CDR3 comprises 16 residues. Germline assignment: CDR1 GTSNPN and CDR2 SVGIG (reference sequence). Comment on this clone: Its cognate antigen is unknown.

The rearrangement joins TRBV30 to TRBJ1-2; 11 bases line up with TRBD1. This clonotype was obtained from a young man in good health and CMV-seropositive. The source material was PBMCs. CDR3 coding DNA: TGTGCCTGGGACGGGACAGGGGGATATGGGAAGTATGGCTACACCTTC. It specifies CAWDGTGGYGKYGYTF.